This TCR beta chain is drawn from a study of blood T cell repertoires in COVID-19. Authors' data handling: It was from reference gene primer amplification that nucleated cell counts were estimated. Produced via immunoSEQ multiplex PCR; TCRdb's table is partial and in-frame only. That table gives V, J and clone size, and the DNA gave D and trimming. The sample contains 120,000 or so clones, roughly four fifths of which appear only once. Only one count was recorded for this clone. V lost 0 bases and J lost 6, with 15 bases in between. The CDR3 consists of 16 residues. Germline V gene lookup returns CDR1 MGHRA and CDR2 YSYEKL.

Sequenced: peripheral blood. The sequence was obtained from a woman aged 45-65 years with acute or convalescent COVID-19. The rearrangement uses TRBV4-1 and TRBJ1-5; D unclear. The CDR3 reads CASSQDWRSEGQPQHF. The CDR3 coding sequence is TGCGCCAGCAGCCAAGATTGGAGGAGTGAGGGTCAGCCCCAGCATTTT.